This TCR beta chain was identified during a study of shared clonotypes between healthy human individuals (dated by TCRdb to about 2020). With regard to the full study: The cohort included three men and a couple of women between 18 and 49 years of age. To estimate repertoire size and how much clonotypes are shared between individuals, the study performed deep sequencing of blood TCR repertoires from about 5 healthy adults. To increase sequencing depth and limit assay-specific biases, TCR repertoire library preparation and sequencing were carried out by different laboratories using diverse techniques. Leukapheresis yielded between about 0.85 and 10 billion PBMCs per donor. Here is what the overall study found, with its caveats: The genetic and exposure-history diversity represented was limited by the small number of donors. Pairwise subsampling led to the expectation that sequencing depth would affect the degree of clonotype sharing among donors. Sampling was limited to blood, and TCR repertoires in tissue likely differ from TCR repertoires in blood.

As to this clone: There is no known antigen for this receptor. No per-base quality is available; no much larger clone lies one base away.

Healthy HIV-negative adults with no recently reported acute infections or vaccinations were included as donors. Every donor was a Caucasian adult residing in Nashville, Tennessee, USA. In the unsorted samples, around 81 million PBMCs were counted, and genomic DNA was extracted using the QIAamp DNA Blood Mini kit. After blood collection by leukapheresis, PBMCs were isolated using Ficoll-Histopaque density gradient centrifugation and then cryopreserved in the vapor phase of liquid nitrogen. V loses 1 base at its end and J loses 5 bases; junction bases beyond the gene matches: 9. The CDR1 and CDR2 encoded by the germline V gene (reference sequence) are SGHKS and YYEKEE. From cysteine to phenylalanine, the CDR3 is 16 amino acids long. The read is trimmed to its CDR3 DNA, 48 bases read in frame from base 1. Using the deep immunoSEQ assay, TCR CDR3 regions were amplified from genomic DNA by multiplex PCR. For each cell subset, the extracted genomic DNA was distributed evenly across all wells of several immunoSEQ 96-well plates, and each plate served as one replicate. For unsorted PBMC, approximately 290 ng genomic DNA, equal to approximately 30,000 T cell genomes, was loaded into each replicate PCR. Unsorted PBMC genomic DNA was sequenced across ten immunoSEQ deep assay plates. Purified libraries were measured with a Qubit 3.0 fluorometer, size-checked on a Bioanalyzer 2100, and measured again with the KAPA Library Quantification kit. Every immunoSEQ 96-well plate was sequenced on a separate single-read 150-cycle Illumina NextSeq 550 flow cell. In the original analysis: The immunoSEQ output contained only junctional sequences without quality scores, so filtering could not match that applied to full-length reads. Sequences were annotated with PyIR, a Python wrapper for IgBLAST v1.9, using IMGT germline references to assign V/J genes and CDR3. Reads were removed for weak V/J assignments (E-value above 1e-6), missing CDR3, stop codons, out-of-frame junctions, or ambiguous translated residues. V3J clonotypes were defined as sequences sharing the same inferred V gene, J gene, and CDR3 amino acid sequence. The percentage overlap between two repertoires was calculated by dividing the number of shared unique clonotypes by the size of the smaller repertoire. Richness of each repertoire was evaluated using RTK rarefaction, the Chao1 estimator, and Recon v2.1 estimates of unobserved clonotypes. The clones in this table, taken by TCRdb from immuneACCESS, are in-frame only. Not every clone is retained; where verified, under half of the shortfall comes from an unresolved V gene, and the cause of the rest is unknown. V and J calls and clone size are those listed in that table; D and trimming were worked out from the DNA. This sample gives about 490,000 clones in total; 79% of them show up just once. Of the sample, 12% falls within the top ten clones.

The TCR originated in a woman between 40 and 55 years old in good health. Some clones in this sample may be carry-over from other donors' samples. Input material: PBMCs. This chain joins TRBV5-5 to TRBJ1-2; 9 bases in between match TRBD1. The nucleotide sequence reads as follows: TGTGCCAGCAGCTTGACCCCCGGGACAGGGAAGTATGGCTACACCTTC. Translated, this gives CASSLTPGTGKYGYTF.